Given below is one T cell receptor beta chain in context. The clone's antigen remains unknown. Base qualities are not provided; no much larger clone lies one nucleotide away. The CDR3 runs 18 amino acids, cysteine and phenylalanine included. The only DNA kept is the CDR3, 54 bases in frame from the first base. Based on the germline V gene, the CDR1 and CDR2 sequences are SGHAT and FQNNGV. A distance of 17 bases separates the germline ends of V and J, which lose 2 bases and 0 bases respectively. TCRbeta CDR3 regions were amplified from genomic DNA using the immunoSEQ Assay, a bias-controlled multiplex PCR. Per the authors' processing: Nucleated cell counts per sample were estimated from amplification of reference gene primers within the assay. Sequence reads were collapsed and filtered to measure the absolute abundance of every unique TCRbeta CDR3 rearrangement. For each sample, productive Simpson clonality was calculated by taking the square root of Simpson's diversity index across productive rearrangements. Drawn from immuneACCESS, this table holds only the in-frame rearrangements with V and J called that TCRdb kept. Clones are partly lost; checked studies trace under half to an unresolved V gene and leave the rest unexplained. V, J and clone size reflect that table, while D and trimming were determined from the DNA. The sample data list approximately 170,000 clones, and less than 80% of these were observed just once. In total, the top ten clones hold 9.5% to 15% of the sample.

Whole blood was collected in K2EDTA tubes by collaborating institutions according to the institutions' own protocols. For TCRbeta analysis, collaborators shipped samples in one of three forms: frozen whole blood, isolated PBMCs, or DNA extracted from either of those sample types. The data are from a study of blood T cell repertoires in COVID-19 (dated by TCRdb to 2018 to 2021). Regarding the study in general: Collaborator samples came from the United States, Italy and Spain and covered acute and convalescent phases of COVID-19. The material from the prospective study consisted of cDNA or gDNA derived from T cells, B-cell-depleted T cells, or PBMCs. Subjects who had been exposed to COVID-19, were actively infected with it, or had recovered from it provided the deeply sampled blood TCRbeta repertoires that made up the dataset. A freely available public database, intended as a resource for researchers studying the immune response to SARS-CoV-2, is where the repertoires were released. Samples came from the ongoing ImmuneRACE study (first 160 participants) plus 1,254 subjects from 6 global collaborators. Sample metadata almost always included a de-identified subject ID, COVID-19 status, age in years and sex. Where available, HLA class I and class II types were obtained from metadata supplied by the sample provider rather than from assay-based typing. On the study overall, not on this receptor specifically: The amount of clinical and demographic metadata varied by source and participant and was provided uncurated.

The chain is encoded by TRBV11-2 joined to TRBJ1-3; a tentative D call is TRBD1 (5 bases match). The TCR sequence derives from a woman between 45 and 60 years old with acute or convalescent COVID-19. The sample was peripheral blood. CDR3 loop: CASSLLLWGQGSGNTIYF. The DNA sequence follows: TGTGCCAGCAGCTTACTACTTTGGGGCCAAGGCTCTGGAAACACCATATATTTT.